Only a few counts were recorded for the clone carrying this T cell receptor (beta chain). The data stem from a study of T-cell reconstitution after alpha-beta-depleted transplantation in children. Preparation of the TCRbeta library was carried out with unique molecular identifiers. TCRdb re-called the PCR reads through MiXCR, storing one row per CDR3 protein. The sample includes a few hundred thousand distinct CDR3 sequences, about a sixth of them seen just once. Looked up from germline, CDR1 is DFQATT and CDR2 is SNEGSKA (reference sequence). The CDR3 extends over 12 amino acids. The V gene lost 3 bases and the J gene lost 3 bases, with 9 bases spanning the gap.

The sample was PBMCs from the stem cell graft donor, taken from the stem cell graft. This chain joins TRBV20-1 and TRBJ2-7, with D hard to call. This sequence was found in a human donor who donated a stem cell graft to a child with acute lymphoblastic leukemia. CDR3 sequence reads: CSASILDYEQYF. The DNA of the CDR3 is TGCAGTGCTAGTATACTGGACTACGAGCAGTACTTC.